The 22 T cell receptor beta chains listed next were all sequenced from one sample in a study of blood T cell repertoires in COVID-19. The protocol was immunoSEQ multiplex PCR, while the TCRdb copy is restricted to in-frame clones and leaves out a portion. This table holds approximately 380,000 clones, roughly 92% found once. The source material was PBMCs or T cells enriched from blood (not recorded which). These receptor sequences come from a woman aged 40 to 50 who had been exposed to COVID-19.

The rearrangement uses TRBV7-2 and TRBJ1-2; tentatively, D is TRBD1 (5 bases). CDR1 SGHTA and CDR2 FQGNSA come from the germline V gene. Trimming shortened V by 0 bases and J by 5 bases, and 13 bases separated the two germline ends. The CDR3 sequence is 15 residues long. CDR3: CASSLAMGGRYGYTF. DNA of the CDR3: TGTGCCAGCAGCTTAGCTATGGGGGGAAGGTATGGCTACACCTTC.

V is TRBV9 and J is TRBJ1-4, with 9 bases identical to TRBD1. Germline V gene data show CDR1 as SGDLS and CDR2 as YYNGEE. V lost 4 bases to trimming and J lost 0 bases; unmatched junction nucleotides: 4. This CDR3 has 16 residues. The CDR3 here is CASSLRQGATNEKLFF. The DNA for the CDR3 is TGTGCCAGCAGCTTACGACAGGGGGCAACTAATGAAAAACTGTTTTTT.

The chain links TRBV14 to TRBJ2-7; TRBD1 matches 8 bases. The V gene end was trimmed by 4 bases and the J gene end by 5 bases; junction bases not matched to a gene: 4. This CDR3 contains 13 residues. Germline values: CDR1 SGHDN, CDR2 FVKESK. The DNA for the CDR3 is TGTGCCAGCAGCCCGCGACAGGGGAACGAGCAGTACTTC. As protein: CASSPRQGNEQYF.

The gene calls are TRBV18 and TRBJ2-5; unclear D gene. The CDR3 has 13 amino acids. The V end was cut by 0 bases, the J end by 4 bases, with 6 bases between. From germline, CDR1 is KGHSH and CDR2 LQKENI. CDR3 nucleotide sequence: TGTGCCAGCTCACCACCACTCGGAGAGACCCAGTACTTC. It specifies CASSPPLGETQYF.

In DNA, the CDR3 is TGTGCCAGCAGCCCCTCGGGGAGTTCGACCGGGGAGCTGTTTTTT. This encodes CASSPSGSSTGELFF. The chain couples TRBV7-6 to TRBJ2-2; tentative D call: TRBD2 (5 bases). V gave up 5 bases and J gave up 5 bases, with 15 bases separating them. CDR1 and CDR2 (germline): SGHVS, FNYEAQ. The CDR3 sequence is 15 residues long.

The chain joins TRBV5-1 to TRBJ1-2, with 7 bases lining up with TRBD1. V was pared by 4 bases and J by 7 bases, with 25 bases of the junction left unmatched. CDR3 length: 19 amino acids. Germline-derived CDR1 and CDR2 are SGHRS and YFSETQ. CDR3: CASSRSSVGSRQGVSGYTF. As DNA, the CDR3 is TGCGCCAGCAGCCGTTCTTCGGTCGGAAGTAGACAGGGAGTCAGTGGCTACACCTTC.

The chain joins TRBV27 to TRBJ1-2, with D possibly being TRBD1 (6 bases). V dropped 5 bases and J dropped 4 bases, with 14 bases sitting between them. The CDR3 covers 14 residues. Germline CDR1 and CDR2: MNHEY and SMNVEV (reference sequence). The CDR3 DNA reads TGTGCCAGCAGTCTAGCGGGGGCCGCCTATGGCTACACCTTC. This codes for CASSLAGAAYGYTF.

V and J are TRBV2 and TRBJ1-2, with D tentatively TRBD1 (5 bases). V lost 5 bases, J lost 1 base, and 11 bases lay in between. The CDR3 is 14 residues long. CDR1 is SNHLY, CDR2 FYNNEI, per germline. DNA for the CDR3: TGTGCCAGCAGTTTAACAGGAGTTAACTATGGCTACACCTTC. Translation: CASSLTGVNYGYTF.

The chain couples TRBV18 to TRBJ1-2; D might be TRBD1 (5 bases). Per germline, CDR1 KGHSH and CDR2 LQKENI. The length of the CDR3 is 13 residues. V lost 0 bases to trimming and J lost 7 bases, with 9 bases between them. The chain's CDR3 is CASSPPEGVGYTF. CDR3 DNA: TGTGCCAGCTCACCACCAGAAGGGGTTGGCTACACCTTC. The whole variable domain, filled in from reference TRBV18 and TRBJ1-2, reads NAGVMQNPRHLVRRRGQEARLRCSPMKGHSHVYWYRQLPEEGLKFMVYLQKENIIDESGMPKERFSAEFPKEGPSILRIQQVVRGDSAAYFCASSPPEGVGYTFGSGTRLTVV.

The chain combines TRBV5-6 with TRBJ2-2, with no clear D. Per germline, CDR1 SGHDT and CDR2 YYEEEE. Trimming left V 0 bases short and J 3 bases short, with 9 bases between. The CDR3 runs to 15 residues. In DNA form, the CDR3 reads TGTGCCAGCAGCTTGGAACAGATTGACACCGGGGAGCTGTTTTTT. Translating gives CASSLEQIDTGELFF.

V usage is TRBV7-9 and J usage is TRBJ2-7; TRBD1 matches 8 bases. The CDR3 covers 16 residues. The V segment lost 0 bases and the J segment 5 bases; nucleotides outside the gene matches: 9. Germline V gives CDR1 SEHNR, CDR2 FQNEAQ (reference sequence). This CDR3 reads CASSLAKTGVRDEQYF. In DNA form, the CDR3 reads TGTGCCAGCAGCTTAGCCAAGACAGGGGTTCGCGACGAGCAGTACTTC. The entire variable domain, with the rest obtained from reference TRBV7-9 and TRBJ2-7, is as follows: DTGVSQNPRHKITKRGQNVTFRCDPISEHNRLYWYRQTLGQGPEFLTYFQNEAQLEKSRLLSDRFSAERPKGSFSTLEIQRTEQGDSAMYLCASSLAKTGVRDEQYFGPGTRLTVT.

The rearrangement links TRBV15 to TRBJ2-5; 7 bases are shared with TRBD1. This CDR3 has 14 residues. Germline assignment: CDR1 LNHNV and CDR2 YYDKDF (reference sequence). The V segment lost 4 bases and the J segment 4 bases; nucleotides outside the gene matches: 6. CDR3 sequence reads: CATSKGARGETQYF. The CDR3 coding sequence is TGTGCCACCAGCAAGGGGGCAAGAGGAGAGACCCAGTACTTC. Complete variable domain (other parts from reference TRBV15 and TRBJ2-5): DAMVIQNPRYQVTQFGKPVTLSCSQTLNHNVMYWYQQKSSQAPKLLFHYYDKDFNNEADTPDNFQSRRPNTSFCFLDIRSPGLGDTAMYLCATSKGARGETQYFGPGTRLLVL.

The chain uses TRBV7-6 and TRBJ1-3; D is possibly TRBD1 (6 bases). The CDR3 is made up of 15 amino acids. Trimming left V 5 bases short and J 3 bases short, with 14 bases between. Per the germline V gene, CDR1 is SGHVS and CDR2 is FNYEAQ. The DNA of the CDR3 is TGTGCCAGCAGCCGATATCAGGGGAGTGGAAACACCATATATTTT. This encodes CASSRYQGSGNTIYF.

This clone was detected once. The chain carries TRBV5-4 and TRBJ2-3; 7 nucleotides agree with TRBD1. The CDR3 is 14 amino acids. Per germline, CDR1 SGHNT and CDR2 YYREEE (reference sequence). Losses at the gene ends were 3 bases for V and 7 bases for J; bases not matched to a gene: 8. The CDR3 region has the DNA TGTGCCAGCAGCTCCGGACAGGTCAGAAATACGCAGTATTTT. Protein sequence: CASSSGQVRNTQYF.

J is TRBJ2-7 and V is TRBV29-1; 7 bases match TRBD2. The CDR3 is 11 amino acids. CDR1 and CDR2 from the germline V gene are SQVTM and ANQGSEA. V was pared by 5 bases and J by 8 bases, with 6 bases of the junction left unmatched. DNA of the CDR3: TGCAGCGTTACCGAGCGGGATAAGCAGTACTTC. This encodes CSVTERDKQYF.

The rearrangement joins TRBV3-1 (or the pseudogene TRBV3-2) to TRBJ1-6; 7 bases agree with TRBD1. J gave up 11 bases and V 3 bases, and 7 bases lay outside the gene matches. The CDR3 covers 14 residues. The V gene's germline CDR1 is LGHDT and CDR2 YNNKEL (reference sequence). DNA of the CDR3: TGTGCCAGCAGCCAGGGACAGTCTCTCGCACCCCTCCACTTT. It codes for CASSQGQSLAPLHF.

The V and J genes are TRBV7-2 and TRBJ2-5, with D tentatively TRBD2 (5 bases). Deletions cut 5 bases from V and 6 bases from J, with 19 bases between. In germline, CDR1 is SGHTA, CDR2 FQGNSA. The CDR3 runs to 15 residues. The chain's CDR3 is CASSPPAAGAKTQYF. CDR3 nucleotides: TGTGCCAGCAGCCCTCCGGCGGCGGGCGCAAAGACCCAGTACTTC.

The CDR3 protein is CASSQGQLNTEAFF. CDR3 DNA sequence: TGTGCCAGCAGCCAGGGACAGCTGAACACTGAAGCTTTCTTT. The chain has TRBV5-4 and TRBJ1-1; 7 bases are a match to TRBD1. Germline CDR1 reads SGHNT; CDR2 reads YYREEE (reference sequence). The CDR3 length is 14 residues. Trimming took 4 bases from V and 0 from J; bases not matched to a gene: 3.

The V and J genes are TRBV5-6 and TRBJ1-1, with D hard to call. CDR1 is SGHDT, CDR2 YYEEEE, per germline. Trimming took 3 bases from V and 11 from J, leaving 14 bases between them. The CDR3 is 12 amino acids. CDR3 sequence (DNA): TGTGCCAGCAGCTGGTCTCGGGGAGAGGCTTTCTTT. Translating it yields CASSWSRGEAFF. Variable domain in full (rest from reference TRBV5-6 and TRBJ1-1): DAGVTQSPTHLIKTRGQQVTLRCSPKSGHDTVSWYQQALGQGPQFIFQYYEEEERQRGNFPDRFSGHQFPNYSSELNVNALLLGDSALYLCASSWSRGEAFFGQGTRLTVV.

This CDR3 reads CSVRGTGSSYNSPLHF. CDR3 nucleotides: TGCAGCGTTAGGGGGACAGGGAGCTCCTATAATTCACCCCTCCACTTT. V gene TRBV29-1 combines with J gene TRBJ1-6; 9 bases align to TRBD1. This CDR3 comprises 16 residues. Germline V CDR1 and CDR2: SQVTM, ANQGSEA. V trimming: 5 bases; J trimming: 0 bases; junction bases outside the gene matches: 5.

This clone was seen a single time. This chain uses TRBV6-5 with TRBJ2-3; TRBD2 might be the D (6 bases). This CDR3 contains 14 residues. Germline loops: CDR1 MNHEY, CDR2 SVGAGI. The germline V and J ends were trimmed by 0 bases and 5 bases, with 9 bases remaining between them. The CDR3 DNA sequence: TGTGCCAGCAGTTACTCTTCCGGGGGAGATACGCAGTATTTT. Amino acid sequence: CASSYSSGGDTQYF.

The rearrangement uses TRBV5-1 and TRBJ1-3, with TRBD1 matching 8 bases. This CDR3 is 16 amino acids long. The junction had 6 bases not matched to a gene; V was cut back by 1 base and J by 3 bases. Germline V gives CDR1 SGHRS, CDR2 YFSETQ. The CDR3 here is CASSLFTGGGGNTIYF. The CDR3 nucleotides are TGCGCCAGCAGCTTGTTTACAGGGGGAGGTGGAAACACCATATATTTT.